The sequence of this T cell receptor beta chain was determined in a study of blood T cell repertoires in COVID-19. On the study more broadly: Sample material is recorded as cDNA or gDNA derived from T cells, B-cell-depleted T cells, or PBMCs.

Between the trimmed V and J ends, which lost 0 bases and 5 bases, there was a span of 7 bases. This CDR3 comprises 13 residues. CDR1 and CDR2 (germline): SGDLS, YYNGEE. In the source study's methods: By means of reference gene primer amplification, nucleated cell counts were estimated. Sequenced by immunoSEQ multiplex PCR; TCRdb stores in-frame clones only, minus some. From that table come the V and J calls and clone size; the DNA was used to work out D and trimming. The data show roughly 350,000 clones, under 95% seen once. This chain links TRBV9 with TRBJ2-3; D is possibly TRBD1 (5 bases). The sample taken for sequencing was peripheral blood. The origin of this receptor is a woman aged 18-29 years who had recovered from COVID-19. CDR3 in amino acids: CASSVDGQDTQYF. The CDR3 DNA reads as TGTGCCAGCAGCGTAGACGGACAAGATACGCAGTATTTT.